This paragraph reports one TCR beta chain. The data originate from a study of cytomegalovirus exposure and HLA in healthy donors. The PCR made use of 60 Vbeta and 13 Jbeta primers. TCRdb keeps only in-frame clones here, not all; method: immunoSEQ multiplex PCR. The sample lists 99,000 or so clones, 79% occurring once. The germline V gene has CDR1 SEHNR and CDR2 FQNEAQ (reference sequence). The CDR3 runs 13 residues. The V end was cut by 2 bases, the J end by 4 bases, with 8 bases between. The TCR was taken from a male donor in good health and CMV-seropositive. The chain carries TRBV7-9 and TRBJ1-2, with a possible D match to TRBD1 (6 bases). The source material was PBMCs. The CDR3 spells CASSLPGVYGYTF. The CDR3, as DNA: TGTGCCAGCAGCTTACCAGGGGTCTATGGCTACACCTTC.